These 4 T cell receptor beta chains originate from one sample sequenced in a study of blood T cell repertoires in COVID-19 (TCRdb year 2020). The library was produced with the immunoSEQ multiplex PCR assay. TCRdb's version of the immuneACCESS table is confined to in-frame rearrangements and falls short of the full clone set. An unresolved V gene accounts for under half of the shortfall where checked; the remainder is of unknown origin. The sample data list 300,000 or so clones, and 89% of these were observed just once. Together, the top ten hold under 8% of the sample. The sequencing input was peripheral blood. Receptor source: a man younger than 35 who had recovered from COVID-19.

The chain employs TRBV7-2 and TRBJ2-2, with TRBD1 matching 9 bases. This CDR3 has 15 residues. The germline V gene encodes CDR1 SGHTA and CDR2 FQGNSA. The trim removed 1 base at V and 4 bases at J, leaving 1 base unmatched. The CDR3, as DNA: TGTGCCAGCAGCTTAGACAGGGGGCGCACCGGGGAGCTGTTTTTT. This codes for CASSLDRGRTGELFF.

The V gene is TRBV27, the J gene TRBJ2-7; possibly TRBD1 for D (6 bases). V gave up 2 bases and J gave up 1 base, with 9 bases separating them. CDR1 and CDR2 (germline): MNHEY, SMNVEV (reference sequence). CDR3 length: 14 amino acids. This CDR3 is CASSLRTDSYEQYF. The CDR3 bases are TGTGCCAGCAGTTTACGGACAGATTCCTACGAGCAGTACTTC.

V gene TRBV5-4 combines with J gene TRBJ2-5; 11 positions match TRBD2. V shed 4 bases, J shed 5 bases, and the junction held 10 bases outside the gene matches. Germline assignment: CDR1 SGHNT and CDR2 YYREEE (reference sequence). The CDR3 loop spans 16 amino acids. CDR3 bases: TGTGCCAGCAGCGGTTTAGCGGGAGGGACCGGGGAGACCCAGTACTTC. It codes for CASSGLAGGTGETQYF.

The rearrangement joins TRBV5-4 to TRBJ1-1; a possible D gene is TRBD1 (5 bases). The CDR3 extends over 14 amino acids. CDR1 is SGHNT and CDR2 is YYREEE in the germline V gene (reference sequence). V was cut by 0 bases and J by 3 bases, with 9 bases left in between. CDR3 in amino acids: CASSLAGWDTEAFF. CDR3 DNA: TGTGCCAGCAGCTTGGCAGGGTGGGACACTGAAGCTTTCTTT.